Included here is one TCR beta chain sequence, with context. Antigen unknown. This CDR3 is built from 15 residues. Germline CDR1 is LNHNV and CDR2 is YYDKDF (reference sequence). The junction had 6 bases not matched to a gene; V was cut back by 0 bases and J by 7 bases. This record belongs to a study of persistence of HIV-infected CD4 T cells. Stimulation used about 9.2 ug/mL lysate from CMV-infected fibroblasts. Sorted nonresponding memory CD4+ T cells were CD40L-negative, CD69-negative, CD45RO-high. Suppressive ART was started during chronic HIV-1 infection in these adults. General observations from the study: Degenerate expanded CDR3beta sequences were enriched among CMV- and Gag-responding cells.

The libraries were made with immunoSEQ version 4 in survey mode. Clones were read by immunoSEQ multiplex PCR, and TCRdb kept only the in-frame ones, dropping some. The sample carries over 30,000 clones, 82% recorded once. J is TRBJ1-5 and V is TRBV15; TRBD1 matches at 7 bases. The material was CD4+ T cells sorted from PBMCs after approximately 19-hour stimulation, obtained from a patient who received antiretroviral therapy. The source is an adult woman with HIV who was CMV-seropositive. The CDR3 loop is CATSRDQTGYQPQHF. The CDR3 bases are TGTGCCACCAGCAGAGATCAGACAGGGTACCAGCCCCAGCATTTT.